This T cell receptor (beta chain) is from a study of early T cells in non-severe SARS-CoV-2 infection. Germline CDR1 LNHDA, CDR2 SQIVND (reference sequence). The CDR3 spans 16 residues. With 6 bases clipped from V and 0 bases from J, the junction kept 7 bases outside the gene matches. TCRdb recomputed calls from the 5' RACE reads with MiXCR, one row per CDR3 protein. Counted here are roughly 69,000 distinct CDR3 sequences, more than 7% occurring once; the ten biggest clones make up about an eighth. This clonotype was seen ten or more times. The specimen comprised whole blood, sampled at baseline. The rearrangement uses TRBV19 and TRBJ1-4; the match to TRBD1 covers 7 bases. The source of this sequence is an adult who was a healthcare worker with PCR-confirmed SARS-CoV-2 infection or an uninfected control (not recorded which). CDR3 amino acids: CASRERQGATNEKLFF. DNA of the CDR3: TGTGCCAGTAGGGAACGACAGGGTGCAACTAATGAAAAACTGTTTTTT.